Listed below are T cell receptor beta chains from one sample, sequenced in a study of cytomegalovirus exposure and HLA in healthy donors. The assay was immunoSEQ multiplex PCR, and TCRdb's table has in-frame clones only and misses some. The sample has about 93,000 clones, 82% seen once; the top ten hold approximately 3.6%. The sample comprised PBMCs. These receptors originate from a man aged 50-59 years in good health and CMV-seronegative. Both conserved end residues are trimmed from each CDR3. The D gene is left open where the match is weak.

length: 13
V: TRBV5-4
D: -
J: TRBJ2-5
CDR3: ASSFPGQNQETQY

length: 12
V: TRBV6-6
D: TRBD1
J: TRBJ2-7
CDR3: ASSDRGVHYEQY

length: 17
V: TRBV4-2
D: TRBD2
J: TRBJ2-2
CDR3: ASSQEGLAGEVNTGELF

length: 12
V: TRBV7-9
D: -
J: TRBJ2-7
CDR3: SSSGRALTYEQY

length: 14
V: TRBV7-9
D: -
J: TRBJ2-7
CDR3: ASSLRGSRVAYEQY

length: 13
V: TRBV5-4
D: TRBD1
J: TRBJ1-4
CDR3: ASSFGTDTNEKLF

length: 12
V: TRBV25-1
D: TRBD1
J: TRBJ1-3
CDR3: ASRGTGGGNTIY

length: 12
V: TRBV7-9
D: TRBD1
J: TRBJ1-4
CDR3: ASSSGQINEKLF

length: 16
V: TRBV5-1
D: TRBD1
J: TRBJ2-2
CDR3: ASSLGMGQGANTGELF

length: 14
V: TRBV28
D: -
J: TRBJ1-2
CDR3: ASSLFVMALNYGYT

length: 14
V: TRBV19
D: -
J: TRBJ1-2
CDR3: ASTAATGMNNYGYT

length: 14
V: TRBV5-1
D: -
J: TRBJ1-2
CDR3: ASSLEGSRGNYGYT

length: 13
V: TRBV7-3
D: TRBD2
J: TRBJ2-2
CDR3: ASRPGGVNTGELF

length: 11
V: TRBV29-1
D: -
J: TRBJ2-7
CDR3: SARPGQNYEQY

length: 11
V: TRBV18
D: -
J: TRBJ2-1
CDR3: ASSPLQNNEQF

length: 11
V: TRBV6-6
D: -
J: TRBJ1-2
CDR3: ASSQGTNYGYT

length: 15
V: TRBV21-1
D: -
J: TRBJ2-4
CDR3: ASSPDRDRTVENIQY

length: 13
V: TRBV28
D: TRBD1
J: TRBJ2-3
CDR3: ASSLGGQGADTQY

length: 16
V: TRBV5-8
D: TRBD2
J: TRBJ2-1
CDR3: ASSLGTSGRLGSDEQF

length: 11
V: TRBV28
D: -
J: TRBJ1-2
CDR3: ASRAGRAYGYT

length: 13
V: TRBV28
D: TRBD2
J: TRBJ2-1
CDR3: ASSPTSGLYNEQF

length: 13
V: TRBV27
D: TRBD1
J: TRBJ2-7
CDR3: ASSLLGTGDYEQY

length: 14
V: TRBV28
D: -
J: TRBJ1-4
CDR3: ASSLPKAGYSEKLF

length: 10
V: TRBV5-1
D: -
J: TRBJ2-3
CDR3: ASSAETDTQY

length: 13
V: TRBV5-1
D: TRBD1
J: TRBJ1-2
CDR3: ASSFGDRGADGYT

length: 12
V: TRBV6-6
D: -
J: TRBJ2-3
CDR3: ASSLSGSSDTQY

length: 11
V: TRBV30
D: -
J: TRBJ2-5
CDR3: AWSVGVQETQY

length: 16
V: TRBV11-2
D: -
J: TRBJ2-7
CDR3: ASSLVRGRRLTGAEQY

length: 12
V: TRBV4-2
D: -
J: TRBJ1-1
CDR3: ASSQDRAATEAF

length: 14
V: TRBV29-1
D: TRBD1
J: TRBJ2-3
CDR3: SVEGKTGGFTDTQY

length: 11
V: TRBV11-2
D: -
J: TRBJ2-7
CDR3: ASSLSPAYEQY

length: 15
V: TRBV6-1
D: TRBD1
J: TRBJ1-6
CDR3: ASSEGQGKSYNSPLH

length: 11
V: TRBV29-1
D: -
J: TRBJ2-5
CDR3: SVEEGGRETQY

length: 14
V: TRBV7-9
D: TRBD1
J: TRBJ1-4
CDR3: SSSFTGGATNEKLF

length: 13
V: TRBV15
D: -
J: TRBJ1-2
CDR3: ATSRAGDSRYGYT

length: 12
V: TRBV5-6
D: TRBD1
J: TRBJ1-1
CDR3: ASSFGTGGTEAF

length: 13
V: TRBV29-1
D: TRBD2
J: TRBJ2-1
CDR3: SVAASGSPSLAQF

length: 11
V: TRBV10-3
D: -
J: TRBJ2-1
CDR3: AIRGALTNEQF

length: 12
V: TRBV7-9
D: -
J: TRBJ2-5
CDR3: ASSPSLGVETQY

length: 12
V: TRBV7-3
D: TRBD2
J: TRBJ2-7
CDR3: ASSPQRDHYEQY